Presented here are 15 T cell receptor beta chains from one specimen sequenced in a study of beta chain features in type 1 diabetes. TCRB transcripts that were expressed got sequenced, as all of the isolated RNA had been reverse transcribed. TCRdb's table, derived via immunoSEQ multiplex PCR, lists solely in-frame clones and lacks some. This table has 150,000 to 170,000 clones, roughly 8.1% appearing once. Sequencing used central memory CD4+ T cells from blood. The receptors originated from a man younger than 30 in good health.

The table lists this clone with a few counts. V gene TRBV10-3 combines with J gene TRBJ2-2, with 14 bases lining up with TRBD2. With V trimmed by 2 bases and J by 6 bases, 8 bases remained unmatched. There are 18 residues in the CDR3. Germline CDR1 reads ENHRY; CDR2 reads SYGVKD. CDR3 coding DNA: TGTGCCATCAGTGAGAACGGACTAGCGGGAGGAACGGCCGGGGAGCTGTTTTTT. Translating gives CAISENGLAGGTAGELFF.

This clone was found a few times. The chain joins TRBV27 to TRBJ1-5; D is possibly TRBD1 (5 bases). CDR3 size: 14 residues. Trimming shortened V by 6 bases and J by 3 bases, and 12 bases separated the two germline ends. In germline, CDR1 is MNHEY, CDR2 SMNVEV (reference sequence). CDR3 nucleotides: TGTGCCAGCAGATCACAGGCGCCCAATCAGCCCCAGCATTTT. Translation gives CASRSQAPNQPQHF.

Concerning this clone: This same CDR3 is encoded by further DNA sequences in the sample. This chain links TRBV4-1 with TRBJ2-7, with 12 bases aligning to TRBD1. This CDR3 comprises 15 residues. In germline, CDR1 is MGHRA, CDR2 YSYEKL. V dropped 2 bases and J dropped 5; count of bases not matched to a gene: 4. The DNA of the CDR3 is TGCGCCAGCAGCCAACCGGGACAGGGGGCTAACGAGCAGTACTTC. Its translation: CASSQPGQGANEQYF.

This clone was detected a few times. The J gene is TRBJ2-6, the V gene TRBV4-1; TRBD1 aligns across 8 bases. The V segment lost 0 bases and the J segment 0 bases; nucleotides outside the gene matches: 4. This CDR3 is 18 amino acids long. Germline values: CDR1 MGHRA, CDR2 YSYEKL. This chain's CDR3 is CASSQEGQESSGANVLTF. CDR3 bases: TGCGCCAGCAGCCAAGAGGGACAGGAGAGCTCTGGGGCCAACGTCCTGACTTTC.

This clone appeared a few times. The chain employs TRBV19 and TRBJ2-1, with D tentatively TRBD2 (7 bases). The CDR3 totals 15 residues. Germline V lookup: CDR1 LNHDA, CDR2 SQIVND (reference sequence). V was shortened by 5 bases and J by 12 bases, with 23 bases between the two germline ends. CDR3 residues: CASSLPLGGGLRQFF. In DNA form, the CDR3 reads TGTGCCAGTAGTCTTCCGCTAGGCGGGGGCCTCAGGCAGTTCTTC.

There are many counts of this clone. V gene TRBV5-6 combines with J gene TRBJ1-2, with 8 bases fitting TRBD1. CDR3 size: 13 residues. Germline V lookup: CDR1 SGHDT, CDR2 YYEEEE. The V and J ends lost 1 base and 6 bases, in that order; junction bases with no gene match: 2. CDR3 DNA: TGTGCCAGCAGCTTGCTCAGGGGGCATGGCTACACCTTC. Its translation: CASSLLRGHGYTF.

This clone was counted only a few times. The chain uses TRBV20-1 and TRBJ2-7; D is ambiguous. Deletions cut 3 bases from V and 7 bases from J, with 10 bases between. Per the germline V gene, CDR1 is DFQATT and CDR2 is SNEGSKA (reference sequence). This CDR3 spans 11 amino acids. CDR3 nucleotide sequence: TGCAGTGCTAGGTTCGGGTGGGAGCAGTACTTC. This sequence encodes CSARFGWEQYF.

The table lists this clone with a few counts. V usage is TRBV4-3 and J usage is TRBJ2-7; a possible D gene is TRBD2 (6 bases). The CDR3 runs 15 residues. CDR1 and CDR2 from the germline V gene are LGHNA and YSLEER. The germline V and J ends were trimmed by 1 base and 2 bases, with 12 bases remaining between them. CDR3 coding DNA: TGCGCCAGCAGCCAAGTTGGGACTCCGACCTACGAGCAGTACTTC. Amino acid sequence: CASSQVGTPTYEQYF.

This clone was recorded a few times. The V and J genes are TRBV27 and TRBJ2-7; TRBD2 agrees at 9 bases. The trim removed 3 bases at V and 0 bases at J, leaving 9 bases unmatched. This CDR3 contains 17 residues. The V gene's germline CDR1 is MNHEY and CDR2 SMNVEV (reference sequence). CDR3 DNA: TGTGCCAGCAGTTTGAACTTTCTAGCGGGGAACTCCTACGAGCAGTACTTC. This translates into CASSLNFLAGNSYEQYF.

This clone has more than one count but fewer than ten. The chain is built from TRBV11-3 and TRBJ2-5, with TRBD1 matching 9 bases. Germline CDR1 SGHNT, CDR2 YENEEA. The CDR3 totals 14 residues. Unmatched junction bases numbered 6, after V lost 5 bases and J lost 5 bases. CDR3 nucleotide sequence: TGTGCCAGCAGCAACTGGGACAGGGCTGAGACCCAGTACTTC. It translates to CASSNWDRAETQYF.

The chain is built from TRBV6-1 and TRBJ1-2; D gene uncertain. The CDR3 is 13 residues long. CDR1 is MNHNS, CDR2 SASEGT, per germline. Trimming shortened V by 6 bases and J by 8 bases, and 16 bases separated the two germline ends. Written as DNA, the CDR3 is TGTGCCAGCAGGATGTATTCAGCGCCAGGCTACACCTTC. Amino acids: CASRMYSAPGYTF.

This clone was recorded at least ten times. The CDR3 protein is CASSRTGWGVQYF. In DNA form, the CDR3 reads TGTGCCAGCAGTCGGACAGGATGGGGAGTTCAGTACTTC. The chain uses TRBV6-5 and TRBJ2-4, with 7 bases that match TRBD1. The CDR3 spans 13 residues. Germline lookup yields CDR1 MNHEY and CDR2 SVGAGI. V was clipped by 5 bases and J by 11 bases; unmatched bases: 9.

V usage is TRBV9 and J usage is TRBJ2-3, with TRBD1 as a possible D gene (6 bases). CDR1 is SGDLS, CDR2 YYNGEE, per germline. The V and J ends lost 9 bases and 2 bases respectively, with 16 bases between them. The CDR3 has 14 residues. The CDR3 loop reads CANPPRQVTDTQYF. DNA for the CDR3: TGTGCCAACCCTCCGAGACAGGTCACAGATACGCAGTATTTT.

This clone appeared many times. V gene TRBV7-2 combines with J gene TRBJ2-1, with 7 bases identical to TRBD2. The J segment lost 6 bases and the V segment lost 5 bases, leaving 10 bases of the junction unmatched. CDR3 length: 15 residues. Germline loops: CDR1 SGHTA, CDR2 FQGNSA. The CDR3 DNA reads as TGTGCCAGCAGCCTCGGACTAGGTCTAAGCAATGAGCAGTTCTTC. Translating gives CASSLGLGLSNEQFF. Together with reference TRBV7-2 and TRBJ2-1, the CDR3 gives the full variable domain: GAGVSQSPSNKVTEKGKDVELRCDPISGHTALYWYRQSLGQGLEFLIYFQGNSAPDKSGLPSDRFSAERTGGSVSTLTIQRTQQEDSAVYLCASSLGLGLSNEQFFGPGTRLTVL.

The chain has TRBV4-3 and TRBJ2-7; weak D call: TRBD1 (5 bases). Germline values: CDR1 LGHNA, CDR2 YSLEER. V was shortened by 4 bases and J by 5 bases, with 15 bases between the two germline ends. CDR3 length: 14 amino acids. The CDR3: CASSLQTDSDEQYF. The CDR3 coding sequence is TGCGCCAGCAGCCTACAGACAGATTCGGACGAGCAGTACTTC.